This T cell receptor (beta chain) was identified in a study of T cells in Graves' hyperthyroidism and ophthalmopathy. Study summary: Peripheral blood was drawn at first diagnosis, prior to all treatment.

Amplification of TCR beta CDR3 regions used RNA as the template. Initially, a first-round RT-PCR of the TCR CDR3 employed the HTBI primer set. MiXCR, run by TCRdb on the multiplex PCR reads, gives a single entry per CDR3 protein. This sample carries some 560,000 distinct CDR3 sequences, around 16% of them seen once, and the ten largest clones take around 6.6%. Thyroid ultrasound and orbital computed tomography, with clinical symptoms and serum thyroxine and TRAb, informed diagnoses. CDR3 length: 12 amino acids. Germline lookup yields CDR1 SNHLY and CDR2 FYNNEI. Trimming stripped 6 bases from V and 7 bases from J, with 12 bases between. This clonotype was observed at least ten times.

The TCR was taken from a woman younger than 45 with Graves' hyperthyroidism. The sample consisted of blood. The chain links TRBV2 to TRBJ1-2; no reliable D call. CDR3 coding DNA: TGTGCCAGCAGGAGGGCGCCAGGTGGCTACACCTTC. Its translation is CASRRAPGGYTF.